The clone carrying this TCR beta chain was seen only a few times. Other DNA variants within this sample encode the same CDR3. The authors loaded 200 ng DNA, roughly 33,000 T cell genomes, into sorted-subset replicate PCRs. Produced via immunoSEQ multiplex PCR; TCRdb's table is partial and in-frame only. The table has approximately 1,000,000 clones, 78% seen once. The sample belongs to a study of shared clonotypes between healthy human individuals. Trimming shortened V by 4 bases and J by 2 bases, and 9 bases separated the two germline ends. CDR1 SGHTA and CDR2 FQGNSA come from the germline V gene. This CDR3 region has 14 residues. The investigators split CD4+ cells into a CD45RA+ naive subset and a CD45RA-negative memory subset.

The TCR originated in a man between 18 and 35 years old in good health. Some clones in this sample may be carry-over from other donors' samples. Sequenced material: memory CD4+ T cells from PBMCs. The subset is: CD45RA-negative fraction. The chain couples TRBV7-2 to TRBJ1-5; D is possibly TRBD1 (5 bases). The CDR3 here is CASSSQGGNQPQHF. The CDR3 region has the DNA TGTGCCAGCAGCTCTCAGGGAGGCAATCAGCCCCAGCATTTT.